The 3 T cell receptor beta chains listed next were all sequenced from one sample in a study of blood T cell repertoires in COVID-19. Some clones are missing from TCRdb's copy, which holds only in-frame ones; the method was immunoSEQ multiplex PCR. Of around 290,000 clones listed, 75% to 95% are singletons. Material: PBMCs or T cells enriched from blood (not recorded which). Receptor source: a woman between 25 and 40 years old who had recovered from COVID-19.

The chain joins TRBV29-1 to TRBJ2-2; the match to TRBD2 covers 14 bases. This CDR3 is 17 amino acids long. V was clipped by 8 bases and J by 0 bases; unmatched bases: 8. The germline gives CDR1 SQVTM, CDR2 ANQGSEA. CDR3 in DNA: TGCAGCTGTGGGGGGGGACTAGCGGGAGCGAACACCGGGGAGCTGTTTTTT. It encodes CSCGGGLAGANTGELFF.

This clone appeared a few times. The V call is TRBV7-8, the J call TRBJ1-5, with D unresolved. V lost 5 bases and J lost 4, with 9 bases in between. CDR3 length: 13 residues. Germline V CDR1 and CDR2: SGHVS, FQNEAQ. This chain's CDR3 is CASSQEGNQPQHF. CDR3 nucleotide sequence: TGTGCCAGCAGCCAGGAGGGTAATCAGCCCCAGCATTTT.

This clone was found a few times. V and J are TRBV6-2 or TRBV6-3 and TRBJ2-1; TRBD2 matches 10 bases. The J segment lost 5 bases and the V segment lost 5 bases, leaving 6 bases of the junction unmatched. This CDR3 spans 15 amino acids. The germline gives CDR1 MNHEY, CDR2 SVGEGT. The CDR3 spells CASSSPGLANNEQFF. The DNA of the CDR3 is TGTGCCAGCAGTAGCCCGGGACTAGCGAACAATGAGCAGTTCTTC.